The next 24 T cell receptor beta chains were all read from a single sample in a study of type 1 regulatory T cells. TCRdb called the reads again in MiXCR, with one record for every CDR3 protein. Among about 42,000 distinct CDR3 sequences listed, 12% were seen once. The antigens for these receptors are not known. Material for sequencing was cultured non-Tr1 T cells, either the whole culture or a sorted T cell fraction (not recorded which). All receptors come from a human donor in good health.

This clonotype was counted a few times. Here the CDR3 DNA reads TGCAGTGCCACAGACCCGCTAGCGGGAGGCTGGGCTCAAGAGACCCAGTACTTC. Residues: CSATDPLAGGWAQETQYF. This sequence joins TRBV20-1 and TRBJ2-5; 11 bases are shared with TRBD2. Germline V gene data show CDR1 as DFQATT and CDR2 as SNEGSKA (reference sequence). The trim removed 6 bases at V and 2 bases at J, leaving 17 bases unmatched. This CDR3 has 18 amino acids.

This clonotype has more than one count but fewer than ten. The DNA for the CDR3 is TGCAGTGCTAGAGATTTTGGGGAGATGTTCGAGCAGTACTTC. It yields the protein CSARDFGEMFEQYF. The chain has TRBV20-1 and TRBJ2-7; TRBD2 is a possible D gene (5 bases). Germline-derived CDR1 and CDR2 are DFQATT and SNEGSKA (reference sequence). V gave up 0 bases and J gave up 6 bases, with 15 bases separating them. CDR3 size: 14 residues.

This clonotype was counted ten times or more. The chain recombines TRBV29-1 with TRBJ2-2, with D possibly being TRBD1 (6 bases). CDR1 is SQVTM, CDR2 ANQGSEA, per germline. V shed 5 bases and J shed 4 bases, with 14 bases lying between them. The CDR3 has 14 amino acids. The CDR3 loop is CSVQGSASTGELFF. Written as DNA, the CDR3 is TGCAGCGTTCAGGGGAGCGCTAGCACCGGGGAGCTGTTTTTT.

V usage is TRBV7-3 and J usage is TRBJ2-1, with 11 bases aligning to TRBD2. With 5 bases clipped from V and 7 bases from J, the junction kept 10 bases outside the gene matches. The CDR3 length is 16 residues. Germline values: CDR1 SGHTA, CDR2 FQGTGA. Here the CDR3 DNA reads TGTGCCAGCAGCCGAGACACCACTAGCGGGAGAAATGAGCAGTTCTTC. It is translated as CASSRDTTSGRNEQFF.

A remark on this clonotype: Given a much more abundant clone one base away, this may be a read error. The chain joins TRBV20-1 to TRBJ2-1; no definite D call. This CDR3 has 11 amino acids. Looked up from germline, CDR1 is DFQATT and CDR2 is SNEGSKA (reference sequence). CDR3 protein: CSARSHNEQLF. CDR3 bases: TGCAGTGCTAGATCCCACAATGAGCAGCTCTTC.

This clonotype was picked up a small number of times. This chain joins TRBV12-3 or TRBV12-4 and TRBJ1-1; D is uncertain. V was trimmed by 6 bases and J by 1 base, leaving 6 bases between them. The CDR3 runs to 12 residues. CDR3: CASRRENTEAFF. The CDR3 DNA is TGTGCCAGCAGACGGGAGAACACTGAAGCTTTCTTT.

The chain uses TRBV5-4 and TRBJ1-4; D is undetermined. From germline, CDR1 is SGHNT and CDR2 YYREEE (reference sequence). The CDR3 has 14 residues. V shed 1 base and J shed 1 base, with 5 bases lying between them. The CDR3 DNA sequence: TGTGCCAGCAGCTTGCAAGGAACTAATGAAAAACTGTTTTTT. It encodes CASSLQGTNEKLFF.

This clonotype was seen only a few times. V and J are TRBV7-2 and TRBJ2-1; 7 bases map to TRBD1. V lost 3 bases and J lost 4; bases outside the gene matches: 6. This CDR3 has 15 amino acids. The germline V gene encodes CDR1 SGHTA and CDR2 FQGNSA. For the CDR3, the DNA is TGTGCCAGCAGCTTCGGGACAGACGTTTACAATGAGCAGTTCTTC. It translates to CASSFGTDVYNEQFF.

The chain joins TRBV12-3 or TRBV12-4 to TRBJ1-6; D unclear. The CDR3 has 13 amino acids. Trimming shortened V by 6 bases and J by 10 bases, and 13 bases separated the two germline ends. In DNA, the CDR3 is TGTGCCAGCAGAGCCACGCCTGGGTCACCCCTCCACTTT. Protein product: CASRATPGSPLHF.

This clonotype has ten or more counts. The V and J genes are TRBV6-5 and TRBJ2-1, with 12 bases fitting TRBD2. This CDR3 region has 16 residues. CDR1 is MNHEY, CDR2 SVGAGI, per germline. Unmatched junction bases numbered 1, after V lost 2 bases and J lost 2 bases. The CDR3 DNA follows: TGTGCCAGCAGTTACCGGACTAGCGGGGCCTACAATGAGCAGTTCTTC. It specifies CASSYRTSGAYNEQFF.

The table lists this clonotype with many counts. V gene TRBV27 combines with J gene TRBJ2-2; D unclear. CDR3 size: 14 residues. Looked up from germline, CDR1 is MNHEY and CDR2 is SMNVEV (reference sequence). Trimming cost V 7 bases and J 5 bases, with 14 bases left between them. The CDR3 loop is CASKTTRQTGELFF. CDR3 nucleotide sequence: TGTGCCAGCAAGACGACCAGACAAACCGGGGAGCTGTTTTTT.

The CDR3 DNA reads as TGTGCCAGCAGGGACAGGGGAGAGACCCAGTACTTC. Translation: CASRDRGETQYF. The rearrangement links TRBV6-2 or TRBV6-3 to TRBJ2-5, with 9 bases that match TRBD1. Germline CDR1 and CDR2: MNHEY and SVGEGT. The CDR3 covers 12 residues. V was clipped by 6 bases and J by 4 bases; unmatched bases: 0.

This clonotype was counted many times. The rearrangement joins TRBV20-1 to TRBJ2-2, with 11 bases that match TRBD2. The CDR3 is 14 residues long. V lost 4 bases and J lost 6; bases outside the gene matches: 4. CDR1 is DFQATT, CDR2 SNEGSKA, per germline (reference sequence). The CDR3 sequence is CSAITSGSPGELFF. As DNA, the CDR3 is TGCAGTGCTATTACTAGCGGGAGCCCCGGGGAGCTGTTTTTT.

This clonotype showed up many times. The genes are TRBV7-6 and TRBJ2-5, with no clear D. The CDR3 is made up of 14 amino acids. CDR1 is SGHVS and CDR2 is FNYEAQ in the germline V gene. The ends were cut back, 2 bases at V and 5 bases at J, with 12 bases in the middle. The DNA of the CDR3 is TGTGCCAGCAGCTTATCATCGGTGGGGGAGACCCAGTACTTC. Its translation: CASSLSSVGETQYF. Full variable domain (missing parts from reference TRBV7-6 and TRBJ2-5): GAGVSQSPRYKVTKRGQDVALRCDPISGHVSLYWYRQALGQGPEFLTYFNYEAQQDKSGLPNDRFSAERPEGSISTLTIQRTEQRDSAMYRCASSLSSVGETQYFGPGTRLLVL.

The table lists this clonotype with many counts. V is TRBV3-1 and J is TRBJ2-2; no clear D gene. V dropped 1 base and J dropped 1 base, with 7 bases sitting between them. CDR1 LGHDT and CDR2 YNNKEL come from the germline V gene (reference sequence). The length of the CDR3 is 15 residues. This chain's CDR3 is CASSQVRMNTGELFF. The CDR3 nucleotides are TGTGCCAGCAGCCAAGTTCGGATGAACACCGGGGAGCTGTTTTTT.

In this sample, this clonotype turned up many times. This chain connects TRBV18 to TRBJ2-1; D gene uncertain. CDR1 and CDR2 from the germline V gene are KGHSH and LQKENI. There are 12 residues in the CDR3. Trimming stripped 5 bases from V and 5 bases from J, with 7 bases between. The CDR3 nucleotides are TGTGCCAGCTCATCACAAAACAATGAGCAGTTCTTC. This gives the protein CASSSQNNEQFF.

The chain is built from TRBV18 and TRBJ1-5; D is uncertain. This CDR3 region has 14 residues. The germline V gene encodes CDR1 KGHSH and CDR2 LQKENI. V was trimmed by 3 bases and J by 7 bases, leaving 13 bases between them. The DNA of the CDR3 is TGTGCCAGCTCACCTTTCCGGGATGTACAGCCCCAGCATTTT. It encodes CASSPFRDVQPQHF.

The gene calls are TRBV4-2 and TRBJ2-7, with a weak D call TRBD2 (6 bases). The CDR3 contains 15 residues. V shed 0 bases and J shed 3 bases, with 12 bases lying between them. CDR1 LGHNA and CDR2 YNFKEQ come from the germline V gene. The CDR3: CASSQEKRRGYEQYF. CDR3 DNA sequence: TGTGCCAGCAGCCAAGAGAAGCGGAGGGGCTACGAGCAGTACTTC.

This clonotype was counted ten times or more. The chain couples TRBV12-5 to TRBJ2-1; tentatively, D is TRBD1 (6 bases). There are 16 residues in the CDR3. The germline V gene has CDR1 LGHNT and CDR2 FRNRAP. Trimming removed 1 base from V and 2 bases from J, with 12 bases in between. CDR3 loop: CASGLGQGKAYNEQFF. The DNA of the CDR3 is TGTGCTAGTGGTTTGGGTCAGGGGAAGGCCTACAATGAGCAGTTCTTC.

The chain recombines TRBV3-1 with TRBJ2-5; D call uncertain. The V end lost 2 bases, the J end lost 2 bases, and 12 bases lay between the germline ends. CDR1 and CDR2 (germline): LGHDT, YNNKEL (reference sequence). This CDR3 region has 15 residues. The CDR3 DNA sequence: TGTGCCAGCAGCCAAACACAGATTACACAAGAGACCCAGTACTTC. This gives the protein CASSQTQITQETQYF.

This clonotype was seen a handful of times. The CDR3: CASSLRTGGELFF. The CDR3 DNA is TGCGCCAGCAGCTTGCGGACCGGCGGGGAGCTGTTTTTT. The rearrangement uses TRBV5-1 and TRBJ2-2; no clear D gene. Germline V gives CDR1 SGHRS, CDR2 YFSETQ. Trimming took off 1 base at V and 7 bases at J, with 8 bases between the two ends. This CDR3 is 13 amino acids long.

V usage is TRBV21-1 and J usage is TRBJ2-7; no DNA check was done on the table's D call, TRBD1. TRBV21-1 is a listed pseudogene. This CDR3 contains 17 residues. The CDR3 DNA follows: TGTGCCAGCAGCAAAGTGGACTTTGACAGGGACTCCTACGAGCAGTACTTC. Protein sequence: CASSKVDFDRDSYEQYF.

This clonotype was recorded many times. The chain couples TRBV7-2 to TRBJ2-1, with 8 bases fitting TRBD1. Trimming took 5 bases from V and 0 from J; bases not matched to a gene: 3. From germline, CDR1 is SGHTA and CDR2 FQGNSA. This CDR3 has 15 amino acids. The CDR3 nucleotides read TGTGCCAGCAGCCCAACAGGGGGCTCCTACAATGAGCAGTTCTTC. Residues: CASSPTGGSYNEQFF. The full variable domain, completed using reference TRBV7-2 and TRBJ2-1, is GAGVSQSPSNKVTEKGKDVELRCDPISGHTALYWYRQSLGQGLEFLIYFQGNSAPDKSGLPSDRFSAERTGGSVSTLTIQRTQQEDSAVYLCASSPTGGSYNEQFFGPGTRLTVL.

This chain connects TRBV7-6 to TRBJ2-3; 10 bases are shared with TRBD2. The CDR3 has 16 residues. J lost 0 bases, V lost 2 bases, and 2 bases had no gene match. Germline assignment: CDR1 SGHVS and CDR2 FNYEAQ. This chain's CDR3 is CASSLLLAGSTDTQYF. CDR3 DNA: TGTGCCAGCAGCTTATTACTAGCGGGAAGCACAGATACGCAGTATTTT.